Below are 9 T cell receptor beta chains sequenced from a single sample in a study of T cells in placental villitis. The immunoSEQ assay was v4. This table comes from immunoSEQ multiplex PCR, and its TCRdb copy is limited to in-frame clones, with some not included. The sample has 220 or so clones; around 97% are singletons. Sequencing was carried out using placental tissue containing maternal and fetal cells. All receptors come from a human donor in good health; the placental T cells may come from both mother and fetus.

CDR3 region: CASSLGSRDEQYF. The CDR3 coding sequence is TGTGCCAGCAGCTTAGGATCTCGCGACGAGCAGTACTTC. This chain links TRBV7-8 with TRBJ2-7; D is unresolved. V was clipped by 1 base and J by 5 bases, with 9 bases between them. This CDR3 contains 13 residues. Germline V CDR1 and CDR2: SGHVS, FQNEAQ.

The chain carries TRBV12-3 or TRBV12-4 and TRBJ1-6; 10 nucleotides line up with TRBD1. This CDR3 is built from 13 residues. Trimming took 3 bases from V and 12 from J; bases not matched to a gene: 2. CDR3 loop: CASSLTGGLPLHF. The CDR3 DNA sequence: TGTGCCAGCAGTTTGACAGGGGGCTTACCCCTCCACTTT.

This chain joins TRBV6-5 and TRBJ1-1, with TRBD1 matching over 8 bases. Looked up from germline, CDR1 is MNHEY and CDR2 is SVGAGI. CDR3 length equals 15 residues. Unmatched junction bases numbered 9, after V lost 4 bases and J lost 5 bases. The CDR3 nucleotides read TGTGCCAGCAGTTCCAGGGGGCTAGGAGCAACTGAAGCTTTCTTT. It codes for CASSSRGLGATEAFF.

J is TRBJ2-1 and V is TRBV6-2 or TRBV6-3; D remains ambiguous. Trimming left V 2 bases short and J 1 base short, with 6 bases between. Germline lookup yields CDR1 MNHEY and CDR2 SVGEGT. This CDR3 has 14 amino acids. In nucleotides, the CDR3 is TGTGCCAGCAGTTACAGGGTTTCCTACAATGAGCAGTTCTTC. Translated, it gives CASSYRVSYNEQFF.

The V and J genes are TRBV6-5 and TRBJ1-1; D unresolved. The CDR3 contains 12 residues. In germline, CDR1 is MNHEY, CDR2 SVGAGI. V lost 5 bases, J lost 1 base, and 5 bases lay in between. CDR3 sequence reads: CASSKGNTEAFF. CDR3 DNA: TGTGCCAGCAGTAAGGGGAACACTGAAGCTTTCTTT.

This chain links TRBV29-1 with TRBJ2-7; no reliable D call. CDR1 and CDR2 (germline): SQVTM, ANQGSEA. V dropped 0 bases and J dropped 0 bases, with 6 bases sitting between them. There are 13 residues in the CDR3. CDR3 nucleotides: TGCAGCGTTGAAGAATACAGCTCCTACGAGCAGTACTTC. Its protein is CSVEEYSSYEQYF.

This chain joins TRBV14 and TRBJ1-2, with D maybe TRBD1 (5 bases). The CDR3 has 13 residues. V was shortened by 4 bases and J by 8 bases, with 14 bases between the two germline ends. Germline V CDR1 and CDR2: SGHDN, FVKESK. CDR3 in DNA: TGTGCCAGCAGCCCGGGGGGAGGTGACGGCTACACCTTC. Protein sequence: CASSPGGGDGYTF.

The chain recombines TRBV5-3 with TRBJ2-2; D is unresolved. TRBV5-3 qualifies as an ORF whose function is uncertain. V was cut by 0 bases and J by 6 bases, with 9 bases left in between. This CDR3 spans 14 amino acids. This CDR3 is CARSLDAAAGELFF. CDR3 nucleotides: TGTGCCAGAAGCTTGGACGCCGCCGCCGGGGAGCTGTTTTTT.

V is TRBV5-8 and J is TRBJ1-4, with 8 bases matching TRBD1. This CDR3 has 16 residues. Germline CDR1 and CDR2: SGHTS and YDEGEE. J was trimmed by 4 bases and V by 5 bases; bases with no gene match: 10. CDR3 bases: TGTGCCAGCAGGCCTGGGACAGGCAATAGTAATGAAAAACTGTTTTTT. Protein product: CASRPGTGNSNEKLFF.